This entry lists 13 T cell receptor beta chains sequenced from one sample in a study of technical replicates of blood from a handful of donors. Here immunoSEQ multiplex PCR was the method, and the copy in TCRdb shows in-frame clones only, minus some. The sample shows about 70,000 clones, roughly 90% of them seen only once. Specimen: T cells isolated from PBMCs. Receptors were obtained from a human donor in good health.

V gene TRBV29-1 combines with J gene TRBJ1-1; no reliable D call. V lost 4 bases, J lost 4 bases, and 13 bases lay in between. The CDR3 is 13 amino acids. Germline lookup yields CDR1 SQVTM and CDR2 ANQGSEA. The CDR3 coding sequence is TGCAGCGTTGTCGAGGGTTGGTCCACTGAAGCTTTCTTT. It yields the protein CSVVEGWSTEAFF.

The J gene is TRBJ1-1, the V gene TRBV6-5; a possible D gene is TRBD1 (5 bases). The CDR3 covers 15 residues. The V and J ends lost 3 bases and 0 bases respectively, with 11 bases between them. Germline V gene sequence: CDR1 MNHEY, CDR2 SVGAGI. The CDR3 bases are TGTGCCAGCAGTTATCCAACAGGAATGAACACTGAAGCTTTCTTT. Translating it yields CASSYPTGMNTEAFF.

The chain links TRBV19 to TRBJ2-2; TRBD1 agrees at 11 bases. CDR1 and CDR2 from the germline V gene are LNHDA and SQIVND (reference sequence). The CDR3 totals 15 residues. Trimming at V came to 4 bases and at J to 5 bases, leaving 3 bases not matched to a gene. The CDR3 region has the DNA TGTGCCAGTAGTAGGGGACAGGGGGGGACCGGGGAGCTGTTTTTT. It encodes CASSRGQGGTGELFF.

The rearrangement links TRBV11-3 to TRBJ2-7; D ambiguous. The CDR3 is made up of 13 amino acids. Deletions cut 1 base from V and 7 bases from J, with 11 bases between. From germline, CDR1 is SGHNT and CDR2 YENEEA. DNA for the CDR3: TGTGCCAGCAGCTTAGGACTGGCTGAAGAGCAGTACTTC. It is translated as CASSLGLAEEQYF.

The chain recombines TRBV5-4 with TRBJ2-7, with D possibly matching TRBD1 (6 bases). The germline gives CDR1 SGHNT, CDR2 YYREEE (reference sequence). This CDR3 has 15 amino acids. V was shortened by 4 bases and J by 0 bases, with 14 bases between the two germline ends. In nucleotides, the CDR3 is TGTGCCAGCAGCCCCTGGGGGCGGGCCTCCTACGAGCAGTACTTC. It is translated as CASSPWGRASYEQYF.

This chain joins TRBV11-2 and TRBJ2-7; 9 bases are shared with TRBD2. The length of the CDR3 is 15 residues. Germline V gives CDR1 SGHAT, CDR2 FQNNGV. V shed 1 base, J shed 4 bases, and the junction held 5 bases outside the gene matches. The CDR3 nucleotides read TGTGCCAGCAGCTTAGGTGCGGGAGGGCCTTACGAGCAGTACTTC. It specifies CASSLGAGGPYEQYF.

This chain uses TRBV7-9 with TRBJ2-6; 10 bases are a match to TRBD1. The ends lost 5 bases at V and 1 base at J; junction bases unmatched: 8. CDR3 length: 18 amino acids. Germline lookup yields CDR1 SEHNR and CDR2 FQNEAQ (reference sequence). DNA for the CDR3: TGTGCCAGCAGCCCGAAGGGACAGGGGACTTCTGGGGCCAACGTCCTGACTTTC. Its translation: CASSPKGQGTSGANVLTF.

V gene TRBV29-1 combines with J gene TRBJ2-2, with 13 bases matching TRBD2. V was pared by 7 bases and J by 5 bases, with 13 bases of the junction left unmatched. The CDR3 totals 17 residues. CDR1 SQVTM and CDR2 ANQGSEA come from the germline V gene. The CDR3 loop reads CSAAGGTSGIRTGELFF. Written as DNA, the CDR3 is TGCAGCGCCGCGGGCGGGACTAGCGGGATACGGACCGGGGAGCTGTTTTTT.

The chain recombines TRBV7-8 with TRBJ2-2; 7 bases line up with TRBD2. Trimming removed 3 bases from V and 8 bases from J; junction bases left unmatched: 6. Germline V gives CDR1 SGHVS, CDR2 FQNEAQ. This CDR3 region has 14 residues. The DNA for the CDR3 is TGTGCCAGCAGCTTCCCGAGAGCGGGAGGGGAGCTGTTTTTT. Translated, it gives CASSFPRAGGELFF.

CDR3 amino acids: CASSVRDRGFEAFF. The CDR3 DNA follows: TGTGCCAGCAGTGTTAGGGACAGGGGGTTTGAAGCTTTCTTT. This sequence joins TRBV6-1 and TRBJ1-1; 11 nucleotides match TRBD1. The CDR3 sequence is 14 residues long. The germline V gene has CDR1 MNHNS and CDR2 SASEGT. Trimming at V came to 4 bases and at J to 7 bases, leaving 5 bases not matched to a gene.

The rearrangement joins TRBV7-8 to TRBJ1-1; D is unresolved. From germline, CDR1 is SGHVS and CDR2 FQNEAQ. The length of the CDR3 is 14 residues. V was trimmed by 3 bases and J by 1 base, leaving 9 bases between them. The CDR3 nucleotides are TGTGCCAGCAGCTTGCTGTCCGGGAACACTGAAGCTTTCTTT. It encodes CASSLLSGNTEAFF.

The V and J genes are TRBV5-4 and TRBJ2-7; D possibly corresponds to TRBD1 (5 bases). This CDR3 has 15 residues. Trimming pared 0 bases from V and 2 bases from J, leaving 12 bases between. Germline loops: CDR1 SGHNT, CDR2 YYREEE (reference sequence). The CDR3 protein is CASSLEGKGPYEQYF. DNA for the CDR3: TGTGCCAGCAGCTTGGAGGGCAAGGGGCCCTACGAGCAGTACTTC.

The chain couples TRBV4-3 to TRBJ2-3, with D unresolved. V lost 2 bases and J 2 bases, leaving 11 bases between the germline ends. Germline CDR1 LGHNA, CDR2 YSLEER. This CDR3 has 15 residues. The CDR3 DNA is TGCGCCAGCAGCCAATTATACAGCTACACAGATACGCAGTATTTT. Translation: CASSQLYSYTDTQYF.